The 27 T cell receptor beta chains below were found in one sample sequenced in a study of human T cells and chemical hapten exposure. TCRdb itself ran the RACE reads through MiXCR, one entry per CDR3 protein. This table holds some 170,000 distinct CDR3 sequences, approximately 30% found once. This sample's time point: patch test 3, about 24 weeks after DPC sensitization. The treatment was: therapeutic diphenylcyclopropenone sensitization with weekly scalp DPC. The input for sequencing was whole blood, taken in connection with sensitization to the hapten diphenylcyclopropenone (DPC). Receptor source: a woman between 18 and 29 years old with alopecia areata. Some clones in this sample may be carry-over from other donors' samples.

This clonotype was observed a few times. The J gene is TRBJ2-3, the V gene TRBV7-2, with D possibly being TRBD2 (5 bases). Germline CDR1 and CDR2: SGHTA and FQGNSA. The V end lost 6 bases, the J end lost 2 bases, and 6 bases lay between the germline ends. The CDR3 totals 12 residues. This CDR3 is CASRGDTDTQYF. DNA for the CDR3: TGTGCCAGCAGGGGAGACACAGATACGCAGTATTTT.

A few counts support this clonotype. This chain connects TRBV20-1 to TRBJ2-7; 13 positions match TRBD2. The germline V gene has CDR1 DFQATT and CDR2 SNEGSKA (reference sequence). CDR3 length: 14 residues. The V gene end was trimmed by 4 bases and the J gene end by 2 bases; junction bases not matched to a gene: 2. CDR3 in amino acids: CSATGLAGTYEQYF. DNA of the CDR3: TGCAGTGCTACGGGACTAGCGGGAACCTACGAGCAGTACTTC.

The rearrangement joins TRBV7-2 to TRBJ2-4; 8 bases are shared with TRBD1. The CDR3 extends over 15 amino acids. After removal of 0 bases from V and 3 bases from J, the junction contained 1 base not matched to a gene. The germline V gene has CDR1 SGHTA and CDR2 FQGNSA. The CDR3: CASSLAGQVKNIQYF. In DNA, the CDR3 is TGTGCCAGCAGCTTAGCGGGACAGGTCAAAAACATTCAGTACTTC.

This clonotype showed up just a few times. The rearrangement joins TRBV20-1 to TRBJ1-2, with 7 positions matching TRBD1. From germline, CDR1 is DFQATT and CDR2 SNEGSKA (reference sequence). V shed 5 bases, J shed 13 bases, and the junction held 7 bases outside the gene matches. The CDR3 is made up of 10 amino acids. The CDR3 DNA sequence: TGCAGTGCTGCCAGGGGACAGACCACCTTC. This sequence encodes CSAARGQTTF.

The rearrangement uses TRBV5-1 and TRBJ2-2; 10 bases match TRBD2. This CDR3 region has 16 residues. V shed 4 bases, J shed 7 bases, and the junction held 10 bases outside the gene matches. Germline loops: CDR1 SGHRS, CDR2 YFSETQ. In DNA form, the CDR3 reads TGCGCCAGCAGCCCCACTAGCGGGGCGCCGGGCGGGGAGCTGTTTTTT. Translating it yields CASSPTSGAPGGELFF. Looking up the rest from reference TRBV5-1 and TRBJ2-2 gives the full variable domain: KAGVTQTPRYLIKTRGQQVTLSCSPISGHRSVSWYQQTPGQGLQFLFEYFSETQRNKGNFPGRFSGRQFSNSRSEMNVSTLELGDSALYLCASSPTSGAPGGELFFGEGSRLTVL.

This clonotype was seen a handful of times. The DNA of the CDR3 is TGCGCCAGCAGCCAGGGGACTAGCCGATCCTACGAGCAGTACTTC. The encoded protein is CASSQGTSRSYEQYF. The chain combines TRBV4-3 with TRBJ2-7, with 9 positions matching TRBD2. This CDR3 has 15 residues. Looked up from germline, CDR1 is LGHNA and CDR2 is YSLEER. Germline trimming cut 3 bases from V and 1 base from J; bases unmatched to any gene: 4.

This clonotype showed up just a few times. The V call is TRBV7-9, the J call TRBJ1-2; possibly TRBD1 for D (5 bases). Germline CDR1 and CDR2: SEHNR and FQNEAQ (reference sequence). This CDR3 has 13 amino acids. Between the trimmed V and J ends, which lost 5 bases and 5 bases, there was a span of 12 bases. The CDR3 nucleotides read TGTGCCAGCAGCCCAGGGTCAGATTATGGCTACACCTTC. Translation: CASSPGSDYGYTF.

Only a few counts were recorded for this clonotype. The chain couples TRBV10-3 to TRBJ2-7, with 9 bases identical to TRBD1. CDR1 and CDR2 (germline): ENHRY, SYGVKD. V shed 6 bases and J 5 bases; nucleotides not matched to a gene: 2. The CDR3 totals 12 residues. Here the CDR3 DNA reads TGTGCCATCAGCCGGGACAGGGACGAGCAGTACTTC. It yields the protein CAISRDRDEQYF.

This chain links TRBV2 with TRBJ1-4; D not resolved. From germline, CDR1 is SNHLY and CDR2 FYNNEI. The V and J ends lost 7 bases and 2 bases respectively, with 11 bases between them. The CDR3 covers 14 residues. The CDR3 DNA is TGTGCCAGCAACGACGAGGCTACTAATGAAAAACTGTTTTTT. It specifies CASNDEATNEKLFF.

The chain carries TRBV7-9 and TRBJ2-1, with D maybe TRBD2 (6 bases). The CDR3 sequence is 14 residues long. The V end lost 6 bases, the J end lost 6 bases, and 15 bases lay between the germline ends. Germline-derived CDR1 and CDR2 are SEHNR and FQNEAQ (reference sequence). In DNA, the CDR3 is TGTGCCAGCAGATGGATGGAGGGGATCAATGAGCAGTTCTTC. This codes for CASRWMEGINEQFF.

This clonotype showed up just a few times. The genes are TRBV27 and TRBJ2-7; D gene unclear. The CDR3 totals 14 residues. V gave up 3 bases and J gave up 2 bases, with 11 bases separating them. Germline V gives CDR1 MNHEY, CDR2 SMNVEV (reference sequence). The CDR3 coding sequence is TGTGCCAGCAGTTTGGCGACTGGAGCCTACGAGCAGTACTTC. Protein: CASSLATGAYEQYF.

This rearrangement joins TRBV20-1 to TRBJ2-2; no clear D. This CDR3 is 15 amino acids long. Trimming took off 6 bases at V and 0 bases at J, with 14 bases between the two ends. Germline V gives CDR1 DFQATT, CDR2 SNEGSKA (reference sequence). For the CDR3, the DNA is TGCAGTGCCTCGCCGACTGGCCCGAACACCGGGGAGCTGTTTTTT. It encodes CSASPTGPNTGELFF.

The chain couples TRBV24-1 to TRBJ2-2; TRBD2 aligns across 11 bases. Germline loops: CDR1 KGHDR, CDR2 SFDVKD. V trimming: 5 bases; J trimming: 0 bases; junction bases outside the gene matches: 1. The CDR3 totals 16 residues. CDR3 nucleotides: TGTGCCACCAGTGGACTAGCGGGGACGAACACCGGGGAGCTGTTTTTT. This translates into CATSGLAGTNTGELFF.

V is TRBV7-2 and J is TRBJ1-4, with 7 nucleotides matching TRBD1. CDR1 is SGHTA and CDR2 is FQGNSA in the germline V gene. Unmatched junction bases numbered 5, after V lost 5 bases and J lost 8 bases. The CDR3 length is 13 residues. This CDR3 reads CASSRQGREKLFF. In DNA form, the CDR3 reads TGTGCCAGCAGCCGACAGGGTCGGGAAAAACTGTTTTTT.

This clonotype was detected many times. The rearrangement links TRBV7-9 to TRBJ2-5; D perhaps matches TRBD1 (5 bases). CDR3 length equals 14 residues. Trimming shortened V by 2 bases and J by 0 bases, and 7 bases separated the two germline ends. CDR1 SEHNR and CDR2 FQNEAQ come from the germline V gene (reference sequence). The CDR3 coding sequence is TGTGCCAGCAGCTTAACGGACAACCAAGAGACCCAGTACTTC. Translation: CASSLTDNQETQYF.

This clonotype has just a few counts. The genes are TRBV29-1 and TRBJ2-2, with 15 bases that match TRBD2. V trimming: 6 bases; J trimming: 5 bases; junction bases outside the gene matches: 13. Germline-derived CDR1 and CDR2 are SQVTM and ANQGSEA. This CDR3 comprises 18 residues. This CDR3 reads CSVITGGLAGGWTGELFF. CDR3 coding DNA: TGCAGCGTGATTACCGGGGGACTAGCGGGAGGATGGACCGGGGAGCTGTTTTTT.

This clonotype has only a few counts. The gene calls are TRBV18 and TRBJ2-5, with D possibly matching TRBD2 (5 bases). The V end was cut by 6 bases, the J end by 3 bases, with 8 bases between. The CDR3 length is 12 residues. The germline gives CDR1 KGHSH, CDR2 LQKENI. This chain's CDR3 is CASSPGKETQYF. Here the CDR3 DNA reads TGTGCCAGCTCCCCGGGAAAAGAGACCCAGTACTTC.

This clonotype was seen a few times. The chain couples TRBV4-1 to TRBJ2-7; D is possibly TRBD2 (5 bases). Germline V gene data show CDR1 as MGHRA and CDR2 as YSYEKL. The CDR3 sequence is 13 residues long. The V end was cut by 1 base, the J end by 5 bases, with 9 bases between. The CDR3 sequence: CASSQGVSDEQYF. The CDR3 DNA is TGCGCCAGCAGCCAAGGGGTTAGCGACGAGCAGTACTTC.

This clonotype was detected a few times. The rearrangement links TRBV20-1 to TRBJ1-5; 8 nucleotides match TRBD1. V trimming: 5 bases; J trimming: 6 bases; junction bases outside the gene matches: 9. Germline CDR1 and CDR2: DFQATT and SNEGSKA (reference sequence). The CDR3 sequence is 14 residues long. CDR3 sequence (DNA): TGCAGTGCTGCAGGACAGGGCAAGGGTCAGCCCCAGCATTTT. This gives the protein CSAAGQGKGQPQHF.

The chain has TRBV5-6 and TRBJ2-4; TRBD2 matches 11 bases. Unmatched junction bases numbered 2, after V lost 3 bases and J lost 9 bases. Per germline, CDR1 SGHDT and CDR2 YYEEEE. The CDR3 covers 13 residues. Here the CDR3 reads CASSSGTSGIQYF. The CDR3 DNA sequence: TGTGCCAGCAGCTCCGGGACTAGCGGCATTCAGTACTTC.

This clonotype was detected a few times. The genes are TRBV9 and TRBJ2-2; possible D gene TRBD1, 6 bases. CDR3 length: 16 amino acids. V was clipped by 4 bases and J by 6 bases, with 19 bases between them. Germline CDR1 and CDR2: SGDLS and YYNGEE. CDR3 bases: TGTGCCAGCAGCCTCCTTCCGAGTGGGGGCCCCGGGGAGCTGTTTTTT. The encoded protein is CASSLLPSGGPGELFF.

This clonotype was recorded many times. The V and J genes are TRBV6-2 or TRBV6-3 and TRBJ1-1; D not resolved. The length of the CDR3 is 14 residues. Germline CDR1 reads MNHEY; CDR2 reads SVGEGT. Trimming left V 6 bases short and J 5 bases short, with 16 bases between. The DNA of the CDR3 is TGTGCCAGCAGAGTTCGAGGGTTTCGAACTGAAGCTTTCTTT. Translating it yields CASRVRGFRTEAFF.

V and J are TRBV29-1 and TRBJ2-7; D is unclear. From germline, CDR1 is SQVTM and CDR2 ANQGSEA. The CDR3 is made up of 12 amino acids. V shed 3 bases and J shed 4 bases, with 10 bases lying between them. CDR3 bases: TGCAGCGTTGAGTCTGGGCCGTACGAGCAGTACTTC. Protein product: CSVESGPYEQYF.

This clonotype was detected only a few times. The CDR3 DNA follows: TGCGCCAGCAGCCAAGTCCCCGGGGTTCGTCAGCCCCAGCATTTT. Residues: CASSQVPGVRQPQHF. The rearrangement links TRBV4-1 to TRBJ1-5; D gene unclear. Germline CDR1 MGHRA, CDR2 YSYEKL. V was cut by 1 base and J by 6 bases, with 13 bases left in between. The CDR3 consists of 15 residues.

V gene TRBV9 combines with J gene TRBJ1-2; D remains unclear. Germline lookup yields CDR1 SGDLS and CDR2 YYNGEE. The CDR3 consists of 13 residues. Trimming took 0 bases from V and 8 from J, leaving 11 bases between them. The CDR3 protein is CASSVVGEGGYTF. As DNA, the CDR3 is TGTGCCAGCAGCGTAGTGGGAGAAGGGGGCTACACCTTC.

The chain recombines TRBV6-2 or TRBV6-3 with TRBJ2-2; TRBD1 is a possible D gene (5 bases). V lost 6 bases, J lost 4 bases, and 12 bases lay in between. This CDR3 region has 14 residues. Germline CDR1 reads MNHEY; CDR2 reads SVGEGT. This CDR3 is CASRGPGFTGELFF. The CDR3, as DNA: TGTGCCAGCAGGGGGCCCGGGTTCACCGGGGAGCTGTTTTTT.

The chain couples TRBV20-1 to TRBJ1-2, with D possibly matching TRBD1 (6 bases). Germline CDR1 DFQATT, CDR2 SNEGSKA (reference sequence). With 0 bases removed from V and 4 bases from J, the gap between germline ends came to 12 bases. This CDR3 comprises 14 residues. The CDR3 sequence is CSARDTGKVYGYTF. The CDR3, as DNA: TGCAGTGCTAGAGATACAGGGAAAGTCTATGGCTACACCTTC.